This T cell receptor beta chain was profiled in a study of preoperative IRX-2 immunotherapy in early breast cancer. Described treatment: preoperative locoregional IRX-2 cytokine immunotherapy. Preoperative locoregional IRX-2 cytokine immunotherapy was tested in the phase Ib source study. CDR3 length: 15 residues. Trimming left V 5 bases short and J 2 bases short, with 13 bases between. CDR1 SQVTM and CDR2 ANQGSEA come from the germline V gene. TCRdb's table, derived via immunoSEQ multiplex PCR, lists solely in-frame clones and lacks some. Of roughly 24,000 clones listed, roughly 75% are singletons. Here the sequenced sample was lymph node tissue, taken after IRX-2 immunotherapy. The receptor comes from a human donor with breast cancer. The chain combines TRBV29-1 with TRBJ2-6; the D gene is possibly TRBD1 (6 bases). As DNA, the CDR3 is TGCAGCGTTCCTGGGGGCGGCCCTGGGGCCAACGTCCTGACTTTC. Protein product: CSVPGGGPGANVLTF.